These 32 T cell receptor beta chains were all obtained from the same sample, sequenced in a study of CD8+ T cells in alopecia areata. cDNA serving as the sequencing template came from extracted, reverse transcribed RNA. The repertoire was sequenced with immunoSEQ multiplex PCR; TCRdb's copy has only in-frame clones and lacks some. Of 65,000 to 75,000 clones listed, 45% to 50% are singletons. The source was CD8+ T cells sorted from blood, collected at week 0. The source of these receptors is a human donor with alopecia areata.

The genes are TRBV30 and TRBJ1-5; TRBD1 might be the D (6 bases). This CDR3 contains 14 residues. Germline-derived CDR1 and CDR2 are GTSNPN and SVGIG (reference sequence). Trimming pared 2 bases from V and 1 base from J, leaving 9 bases between. The CDR3 DNA reads as TGTGCCTGGAGTAGGCAGGGGAGCAATCAGCCCCAGCATTTT. This translates into CAWSRQGSNQPQHF.

The chain recombines TRBV30 with TRBJ2-2; D gene ambiguous. This CDR3 has 11 amino acids. The germline V gene encodes CDR1 GTSNPN and CDR2 SVGIG (reference sequence). Trimming shortened V by 4 bases and J by 1 base, and 1 base separated the two germline ends. DNA for the CDR3: TGTGCCTGGAAGAACACCGGGGAGCTGTTTTTT. This codes for CAWKNTGELFF.

This clone was observed a few times. The J gene is TRBJ2-1, the V gene TRBV30, with 8 bases aligning to TRBD2. Per germline, CDR1 GTSNPN and CDR2 SVGIG (reference sequence). The ends lost 0 bases at V and 4 bases at J; junction bases unmatched: 8. The CDR3 sequence is 16 residues long. This chain's CDR3 is CAWSVSASGLYNEQFF. The DNA of the CDR3 is TGTGCCTGGAGTGTATCGGCTAGCGGGCTTTACAATGAGCAGTTCTTC.

This clone turned up a few times. This sequence joins TRBV5-6 and TRBJ2-7; perhaps TRBD1 as D (6 bases). V was clipped by 3 bases and J by 1 base, with 11 bases between them. Germline V CDR1 and CDR2: SGHDT, YYEEEE. CDR3 length: 14 residues. DNA of the CDR3: TGTGCCAGCAGCTGGGGCAGGGGTTCCTACGAGCAGTACTTC. Translated, it gives CASSWGRGSYEQYF.

The chain is built from TRBV6-5 and TRBJ2-2; TRBD1 agrees at 7 bases. The CDR3 contains 15 residues. The V gene end was trimmed by 5 bases and the J gene end by 4 bases; junction bases not matched to a gene: 7. CDR1 is MNHEY and CDR2 is SVGAGI in the germline V gene. As DNA, the CDR3 is TGTGCCAGCAGTCCGACAGGGTCGGGCACCGGGGAGCTGTTTTTT. This encodes CASSPTGSGTGELFF.

This clone was recorded at least ten times. The V and J genes are TRBV4-3 and TRBJ2-3; 9 nucleotides line up with TRBD2. The junction had 5 bases not matched to a gene; V was cut back by 1 base and J by 0 bases. Germline-derived CDR1 and CDR2 are LGHNA and YSLEER. This CDR3 region has 17 residues. Written as DNA, the CDR3 is TGCGCCAGCAGCCAAGGGGCTAGCGGGGTTAGCACAGATACGCAGTATTTT. Protein sequence: CASSQGASGVSTDTQYF.

CDR3 residues: CAWSPDPLGENTEAFF. The DNA of the CDR3 is TGTGCCTGGAGTCCCGACCCCCTTGGGGAAAACACTGAAGCTTTCTTT. The chain has TRBV30 and TRBJ1-1; unclear D gene. This CDR3 is built from 16 residues. Germline V lookup: CDR1 GTSNPN, CDR2 SVGIG (reference sequence). The germline V and J ends were trimmed by 2 bases and 2 bases, with 18 bases remaining between them.

This chain uses TRBV29-1 with TRBJ1-2, with 7 positions matching TRBD1. The germline V gene encodes CDR1 SQVTM and CDR2 ANQGSEA. CDR3 length: 13 residues. The trim removed 6 bases at V and 0 bases at J, leaving 4 bases unmatched. Here the CDR3 reads CSVHRGTNYGYTF. The CDR3 nucleotides are TGCAGCGTCCACAGGGGAACTAACTATGGCTACACCTTC.

The chain joins TRBV11-2 to TRBJ2-3; maybe TRBD1 (6 bases). Deletions cut 5 bases from V and 6 bases from J, with 18 bases between. The germline CDR1 and CDR2 sequences are SGHAT and FQNNGV. The CDR3 covers 15 residues. DNA of the CDR3: TGTGCCAGCAGCCCCAGGAGTGGGGGCGGGGATACGCAGTATTTT. It encodes CASSPRSGGGDTQYF.

V gene TRBV5-1 combines with J gene TRBJ2-6; 12 positions match TRBD1. Germline CDR1 and CDR2: SGHRS and YFSETQ. This CDR3 has 18 residues. V was clipped by 4 bases and J by 2 bases; unmatched bases: 7. The CDR3 bases are TGCGCCAGCAGCGGCAGGGGACAGGGGGCCCCTGGGGCCAACGTCCTGACTTTC. The encoded protein is CASSGRGQGAPGANVLTF.

V and J are TRBV4-1 and TRBJ2-7; the match to TRBD2 covers 8 bases. The V segment lost 0 bases and the J segment 0 bases; nucleotides outside the gene matches: 4. Germline V gives CDR1 MGHRA, CDR2 YSYEKL. This CDR3 comprises 16 residues. In nucleotides, the CDR3 is TGCGCCAGCAGCCAAGAGCTCACTAGCGGCTCCTACGAGCAGTACTTC. Its translation is CASSQELTSGSYEQYF.

This clone was seen once. CDR3: CASSLTGTGNNEQFF. CDR3 DNA: TGTGCCAGCAGCTTAACTGGGACAGGCAACAATGAGCAGTTCTTC. The rearrangement joins TRBV7-9 to TRBJ2-1; 8 bases are shared with TRBD1. Trimming at V came to 2 bases and at J to 5 bases, leaving 5 bases not matched to a gene. CDR1 is SEHNR and CDR2 is FQNEAQ in the germline V gene (reference sequence). The CDR3 is 15 residues long.

The chain links TRBV27 to TRBJ2-1; D may be TRBD1 (5 bases). Trimming shortened V by 6 bases and J by 4 bases, and 10 bases separated the two germline ends. Germline CDR1 MNHEY, CDR2 SMNVEV (reference sequence). This CDR3 is built from 13 residues. The CDR3 region has the DNA TGTGCCAGCAGGCTGACAGCTTACAATGAGCAGTTCTTC. Residues: CASRLTAYNEQFF.

The gene calls are TRBV2 and TRBJ2-1; D is unclear. The CDR3 has 12 amino acids. Germline loops: CDR1 SNHLY, CDR2 FYNNEI. Trimming pared 7 bases from V and 5 bases from J, leaving 9 bases between. The CDR3 coding sequence is TGTGCCAGCACCCCCGACAACAATGAGCAGTTCTTC. Its protein product is CASTPDNNEQFF.

This clone showed up just a few times. The CDR3 reads CASREKYPDWDEQYF. CDR3 bases: TGTGCCAGCAGAGAAAAATACCCGGATTGGGACGAGCAGTACTTC. The rearrangement links TRBV6-1 to TRBJ2-7; D unresolved. The CDR3 is made up of 15 amino acids. Germline-derived CDR1 and CDR2 are MNHNS and SASEGT. The V end was cut by 6 bases, the J end by 5 bases, with 20 bases between.

The chain uses TRBV29-1 and TRBJ1-2; perhaps TRBD1 as D (6 bases). CDR1 and CDR2 from the germline V gene are SQVTM and ANQGSEA. Trimming removed 4 bases from V and 8 bases from J, with 11 bases in between. The CDR3 extends over 11 amino acids. CDR3 protein: CSVAQGYGYTF. In DNA form, the CDR3 reads TGCAGCGTTGCACAGGGTTACGGCTACACCTTC.

This sequence joins TRBV4-2 and TRBJ1-4; D remains unclear. Germline CDR1 and CDR2: LGHNA and YNFKEQ. V dropped 8 bases and J dropped 2 bases, with 15 bases sitting between them. This CDR3 comprises 15 residues. The CDR3 reads CASRHTGPTNEKLFF. The DNA for the CDR3 is TGTGCCAGCCGTCACACCGGGCCGACTAATGAAAAACTGTTTTTT.

The genes are TRBV29-1 and TRBJ2-5, with D perhaps TRBD2 (6 bases). This CDR3 comprises 15 residues. The V end lost 8 bases, the J end lost 0 bases, and 19 bases lay between the germline ends. CDR1 and CDR2 from the germline V gene are SQVTM and ANQGSEA. The CDR3 loop is CSFRVPGVNQETQYF. The CDR3 nucleotides read TGCAGCTTTCGAGTTCCGGGAGTCAACCAAGAGACCCAGTACTTC. The full variable domain, in which reference TRBV29-1 and TRBJ2-5 provide the parts outside the CDR3, is SAVISQKPSRDICQRGTSLTIQCQVDSQVTMMFWYRQQPGQSLTLIATANQGSEATYESGFVIDKFPISRPNLTFSTLTVSNMSPEDSSIYLCSFRVPGVNQETQYFGPGTRLLVL.

This clone has only a few counts. Compared with germline, one end of the junction differs, possibly owing to a read error. The chain has TRBV15 and TRBJ2-7; TRBD2 might be the D (6 bases). Germline V CDR1 and CDR2: LNHNV, YYDKDF (reference sequence). CDR3 length: 16 residues. CDR3 sequence reads: CATSRFGISGSNEQYF. In DNA, the CDR3 is TGTGCCACCAGCAGATTTGGGATTAGCGGCTCCAACGAGCAGTACTTC.

The genes are TRBV30 and TRBJ2-1, with TRBD2 matching 9 bases. V was pared by 6 bases and J by 0 bases, with 3 bases of the junction left unmatched. This CDR3 region has 14 residues. CDR1 and CDR2 (germline): GTSNPN, SVGIG (reference sequence). This CDR3 reads CACFSGSSYNEQFF. CDR3 DNA sequence: TGTGCCTGCTTTAGCGGGAGCTCCTACAATGAGCAGTTCTTC.

This rearrangement joins TRBV19 to TRBJ1-5; D is perhaps TRBD1 (5 bases). V was trimmed by 3 bases and J by 7 bases, leaving 10 bases between them. There are 13 residues in the CDR3. CDR1 and CDR2 from the germline V gene are LNHDA and SQIVND (reference sequence). This CDR3 reads CASSIQGVQPQHF. CDR3 nucleotide sequence: TGTGCCAGTAGTATCCAGGGAGTCCAGCCCCAGCATTTT. Full variable domain (missing parts from reference TRBV19 and TRBJ1-5): DGGITQSPKYLFRKEGQNVTLSCEQNLNHDAMYWYRQDPGQGLRLIYYSQIVNDFQKGDIAEGYSVSREKKESFPLTVTSAQKNPTAFYLCASSIQGVQPQHFGDGTRLSIL.

The V gene is TRBV7-6, the J gene TRBJ2-5; possibly TRBD1 for D (5 bases). This CDR3 spans 16 amino acids. V shed 1 base and J shed 1 base, with 13 bases lying between them. Germline CDR1 SGHVS, CDR2 FNYEAQ. The DNA of the CDR3 is TGTGCCAGCAGCTTAGAGTCAGGGTACTCCCAAGAGACCCAGTACTTC. Its protein is CASSLESGYSQETQYF.

The CDR3 spells CASSPRTGGDQPQHF. CDR3 DNA: TGTGCCAGCAGCCCCCGGACAGGGGGCGATCAGCCCCAGCATTTT. The genes are TRBV5-4 and TRBJ1-5; 11 nucleotides match TRBD1. J was trimmed by 5 bases and V by 4 bases; bases with no gene match: 5. The CDR3 runs 15 residues. Germline CDR1 SGHNT, CDR2 YYREEE (reference sequence). Complete variable domain (other parts from reference TRBV5-4 and TRBJ1-5): ETGVTQSPTHLIKTRGQQVTLRCSSQSGHNTVSWYQQALGQGPQFIFQYYREEENGRGNFPPRFSGLQFPNYSSELNVNALELDDSALYLCASSPRTGGDQPQHFGDGTRLSIL.

The chain has TRBV7-3 and TRBJ2-1; D call uncertain. Germline CDR1 is SGHTA and CDR2 is FQGTGA. Trimming took off 4 bases at V and 4 bases at J, with 14 bases between the two ends. The CDR3 totals 15 residues. The CDR3 DNA is TGTGCCAGCAGCTCCGGCAGGATCAGATACAATGAGCAGTTCTTC. This sequence encodes CASSSGRIRYNEQFF.

This clone has more than one count but fewer than ten. The V gene is TRBV11-2, the J gene TRBJ2-1; D uncertain. The CDR3 runs 10 residues. Trimming took 5 bases from V and 8 from J, leaving 4 bases between them. CDR1 and CDR2 (germline): SGHAT, FQNNGV. Here the CDR3 DNA reads TGTGCCAGCAGCGTCTATGAGCAGTTCTTC. Translation gives CASSVYEQFF.

This clone occurred a few times. This sequence joins TRBV14 and TRBJ2-7; D is unclear. This CDR3 has 12 residues. V lost 5 bases to trimming and J lost 3 bases, with 8 bases between them. Germline CDR1 is SGHDN and CDR2 is FVKESK. This chain's CDR3 is CASSVGYYEQYF. The CDR3 DNA follows: TGTGCCAGCAGCGTTGGGTACTACGAGCAGTACTTC.

This rearrangement joins TRBV29-1 to TRBJ2-1; D not resolved. CDR3 length equals 9 residues. Germline values: CDR1 SQVTM, CDR2 ANQGSEA. Trimming took off 3 bases at V and 15 bases at J, with 9 bases between the two ends. The CDR3 is CSVELGLFF. CDR3 coding DNA: TGCAGCGTTGAGTTAGGTTTGTTCTTC.

The rearrangement links TRBV7-8 to TRBJ2-5; D is uncertain. V dropped 8 bases and J dropped 1 base, with 14 bases sitting between them. The CDR3 spans 14 residues. CDR1 and CDR2 from the germline V gene are SGHVS and FQNEAQ. Written as DNA, the CDR3 is TGTGCCAGCGGTGAGGATTTGGTCCAAGAGACCCAGTACTTC. It is translated as CASGEDLVQETQYF. Looking up the rest from reference TRBV7-8 and TRBJ2-5 gives the full variable domain: GAGVSQSPRYKVAKRGQDVALRCDPISGHVSLFWYQQALGQGPEFLTYFQNEAQLDKSGLPSDRFFAERPEGSVSTLKIQRTQQEDSAVYLCASGEDLVQETQYFGPGTRLLVL.

The gene calls are TRBV4-1 and TRBJ2-7; tentative D call: TRBD2 (5 bases). Trimming took off 0 bases at V and 1 base at J, with 10 bases between the two ends. Germline V lookup: CDR1 MGHRA, CDR2 YSYEKL. The CDR3 sequence is 15 residues long. Here the CDR3 reads CASSQEEGSSYEQYF. CDR3 coding DNA: TGCGCCAGCAGCCAAGAAGAGGGCAGTTCCTACGAGCAGTACTTC.

This clone was observed a few times. V gene TRBV30 combines with J gene TRBJ2-5; D unresolved. CDR1 and CDR2 (germline): GTSNPN, SVGIG (reference sequence). This CDR3 has 11 residues. V was clipped by 1 base and J by 2 bases, with 2 bases between them. The CDR3 region is CAWSGQETQYF. The DNA of the CDR3 is TGTGCCTGGAGTGGGCAAGAGACCCAGTACTTC.

This clone was recorded a few times. The V call is TRBV7-2, the J call TRBJ1-2; D uncertain. Between the trimmed V and J ends, which lost 5 bases and 7 bases, there was a span of 8 bases. The CDR3 extends over 11 amino acids. Looked up from germline, CDR1 is SGHTA and CDR2 is FQGNSA. The CDR3 DNA follows: TGTGCCAGCAGCACCGGTGGTGGCTACACCTTC. The encoded protein is CASSTGGGYTF.

The chain recombines TRBV15 with TRBJ2-7, with 7 nucleotides matching TRBD2. CDR1 LNHNV and CDR2 YYDKDF come from the germline V gene (reference sequence). CDR3 length equals 12 residues. Unmatched junction bases numbered 8, after V lost 3 bases and J lost 12 bases. This CDR3 reads CATSRGEGMRYF. The CDR3 bases are TGTGCCACCAGCAGGGGGGAGGGGATGCGGTACTTC.